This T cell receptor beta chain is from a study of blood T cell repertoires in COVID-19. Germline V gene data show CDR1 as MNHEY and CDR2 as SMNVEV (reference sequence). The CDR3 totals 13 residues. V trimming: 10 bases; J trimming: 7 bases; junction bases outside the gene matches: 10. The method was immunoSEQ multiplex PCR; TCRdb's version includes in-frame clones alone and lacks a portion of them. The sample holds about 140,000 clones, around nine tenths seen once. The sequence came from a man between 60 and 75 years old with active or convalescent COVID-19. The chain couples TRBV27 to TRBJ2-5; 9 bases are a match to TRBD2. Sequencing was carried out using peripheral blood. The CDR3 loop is CATSAGGMRTQYF. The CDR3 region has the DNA TGTGCCACTTCCGCGGGAGGGATGAGGACCCAGTACTTC.